These 10 T cell receptor beta chains came from one sample sequenced in a study of OX40 agonist ivuxolimab in advanced cancers. TCRdb's copy holds only in-frame clones and misses some; the assay was immunoSEQ multiplex PCR. The sample lists about 37,000 clones, approximately 80% occurring once. The starting material was CD4+ or CD8+ T cells sorted from blood, obtained in a trial of the OX40 agonist ivuxolimab. These TCRs come from an adult with an advanced solid tumor such as melanoma, head and neck, liver or kidney cancer.

CDR3 sequence (DNA): TGTGCCTGGAGTTTGGGGCTGGGGGCAGAGACCCAGTACTTC. Protein: CAWSLGLGAETQYF. This chain links TRBV30 with TRBJ2-5; tentative D call: TRBD1 (6 bases). The V gene lost 2 bases and the J gene lost 4 bases, with 14 bases spanning the gap. The CDR3 is 14 residues long. Germline-derived CDR1 and CDR2 are GTSNPN and SVGIG (reference sequence). Variable domain in full (rest from reference TRBV30 and TRBJ2-5): SQTIHQWPATLVQPVGSPLSLECTVEGTSNPNLYWYRQAAGRGLQLLFYSVGIGQISSEVPQNLSASRPQDRQFILSSKKLLLSDSGFYLCAWSLGLGAETQYFGPGTRLLVL.

The V gene is TRBV18, the J gene TRBJ2-1, with D possibly being TRBD1 or TRBD2 (9 bases each). Germline CDR1 and CDR2: KGHSH and LQKENI. The CDR3 totals 21 residues. The ends were cut back, 5 bases at V and 7 bases at J, with 36 bases in the middle. CDR3 nucleotide sequence: TGTGCCAGCTCAGCACGACCGGGACAGGGAAAGACTAGCGGAGTTGGTAATGAGCAGTTCTTC. Its translation: CASSARPGQGKTSGVGNEQFF.

The genes are TRBV6-5 and TRBJ1-2, with D possibly being TRBD1 (6 bases). V dropped 2 bases and J dropped 8 bases, with 18 bases sitting between them. Germline CDR1 reads MNHEY; CDR2 reads SVGAGI. The CDR3 covers 15 residues. For the CDR3, the DNA is TGTGCCAGCAGTTACGTTGTAGGGGGATCGGGCGGCTACACCTTC. Its protein is CASSYVVGGSGGYTF.

The genes are TRBV10-3 and TRBJ2-5, with 8 bases fitting TRBD1. V trimming: 3 bases; J trimming: 5 bases; junction bases outside the gene matches: 11. The germline gives CDR1 ENHRY, CDR2 SYGVKD. This CDR3 is built from 16 residues. The CDR3, as DNA: TGTGCCATCAGTGACCCCTGGACAGGGAGCCACGAGACCCAGTACTTC. Translation: CAISDPWTGSHETQYF.

V is TRBV4-3 and J is TRBJ2-7; TRBD2 aligns across 12 bases. With 4 bases clipped from V and 6 bases from J, the junction kept 16 bases outside the gene matches. CDR1 and CDR2 (germline): LGHNA, YSLEER. The length of the CDR3 is 18 residues. DNA for the CDR3: TGCGCCAGCAGCCCTGGACTAGCGGGGCCCCCCCTCTCGGGCGAGCAGTACTTC. Residues: CASSPGLAGPPLSGEQYF.

The chain carries TRBV19 and TRBJ1-3; D ambiguous. Trimming left V 7 bases short and J 0 bases short, with 16 bases between. CDR1 and CDR2 (germline): LNHDA, SQIVND (reference sequence). This CDR3 is 16 amino acids long. CDR3: CASTPVGPLSGNTIYF. The CDR3 bases are TGTGCCAGTACCCCAGTGGGTCCCCTCTCTGGAAACACCATATATTTT.

The rearrangement joins TRBV6-8 to TRBJ1-6; TRBD1 aligns across 7 bases. Losses at the gene ends were 7 bases for V and 10 bases for J; bases not matched to a gene: 13. CDR1 is MNHGY, CDR2 SAAAGT, per germline. The CDR3 has 15 residues. The DNA for the CDR3 is TGTGCCAGCACCCATTCAGGGGGATCAGAGTCACCCCTCCACTTT. Translating gives CASTHSGGSESPLHF.

V gene TRBV4-3 combines with J gene TRBJ2-2, with TRBD1 matching 10 bases. Germline lookup yields CDR1 LGHNA and CDR2 YSLEER. There are 17 residues in the CDR3. V dropped 1 base and J dropped 7; count of bases not matched to a gene: 9. The CDR3 protein is CASSQVPGTGVIGELFF. For the CDR3, the DNA is TGCGCCAGCAGCCAAGTCCCCGGGACAGGGGTGATCGGGGAGCTGTTTTTT.

The chain has TRBV7-3 and TRBJ2-2; maybe TRBD2 (6 bases). The CDR3 extends over 15 amino acids. Germline V lookup: CDR1 SGHTA, CDR2 FQGTGA. Trimming left V 2 bases short and J 3 bases short, with 10 bases between. CDR3 in DNA: TGTGCCAGCAGCTTAGGCGGGGCTGACACCGGGGAGCTGTTTTTT. Protein product: CASSLGGADTGELFF.

The chain uses TRBV12-5 and TRBJ2-5, with 10 bases that match TRBD2. The CDR3 is made up of 15 amino acids. The J segment lost 2 bases and the V segment lost 3 bases, leaving 3 bases of the junction unmatched. Germline V CDR1 and CDR2: LGHNT, FRNRAP. The CDR3 DNA reads as TGTGCTAGTGGTTTTGGACTAGCGGAACAAGAGACCCAGTACTTC. Encoded protein: CASGFGLAEQETQYF.